This TCR beta chain was sequenced in a study of T cells in Graves' hyperthyroidism and ophthalmopathy. As for the study in general: Peripheral blood sampling occurred at initial diagnosis, before any treatment. Whole-study findings and limits: The majority of expanded thyroid clonotypes above 0.001 also appeared in blood. Model output signaled ophthalmopathy a median around 5.9 months ahead of onset.

Amplified TCR beta CDR3 regions derived from RNA transcripts. The TCR CDR3 was amplified in a first-round RT-PCR using the HTBI primer set. Each CDR3 protein is one row after TCRdb ran MiXCR on the multiplex PCR reads. The repertoire holds approximately 490,000 distinct CDR3 sequences, with roughly 23% as singletons. A few counts support this clonotype. Its specificity is unknown. Trimming cost V 0 bases and J 0 bases; bases outside gene matches: 7. The CDR3 length is 18 residues. In germline, CDR1 is MNHEY, CDR2 SVGEGT. Orbital computed tomography and thyroid ultrasound, together with serum TRAb and thyroxine and clinical symptoms, were used for diagnoses.

This TCR derives from a woman between 70 and 85 years old with Graves' ophthalmopathy. Material: blood. The chain recombines TRBV6-2 or TRBV6-3 with TRBJ2-7; 11 bases align to TRBD1. CDR3 region: CASSYSDRGLISSYEQYF. The CDR3 nucleotides read TGTGCCAGCAGTTACTCGGACAGGGGGCTTATCTCCTCCTACGAGCAGTACTTC.